This section outlines one TCR beta chain sequence together with its context. The data were taken from a study of blood T cell repertoires in COVID-19. Study-wide background: The origin of the acute and convalescent COVID-19 samples was the United States, Italy and Spain.

The CDR3 is 16 amino acids. The V end lost 6 bases, the J end lost 0 bases, and 14 bases lay between the germline ends. CDR1 KGHDR and CDR2 SFDVKD come from the germline V gene. Clones were sequenced by immunoSEQ multiplex PCR, and TCRdb holds only the in-frame ones, with some missing. The table has approximately 300,000 clones, more than 90% seen once. All enrollees were roughly 18 to 100 years old and from approximately 25 US areas. The TCR sequence derives from a woman aged 25 to 39 who had recovered from COVID-19. Sequenced: PBMCs or T cells enriched from blood (not recorded which). The gene calls are TRBV24-1 and TRBJ2-1; the D is unclear. This CDR3 reads CATSMQSESSYNEQFF. For the CDR3, the DNA is TGTGCCACCAGTATGCAATCGGAGAGCTCCTACAATGAGCAGTTCTTC.